This note documents a single T cell receptor beta chain sequence. The antigen is unknown. The data derive from a study of siplizumab effects on memory and regulatory T cells. Study-level points and caveats: Memory cells seemed less diverse than naive T cells, which seemed major alloresponse contributors. Mapping to unstimulated subsets was achieved for only a minor fraction of alloreactive clones. The study found that mappable alloreactive CD4+ clones averaged approximately 69% Treg-derived with siplizumab and around 25% in controls.

This CDR3 comprises 15 residues. V gave up 4 bases and J gave up 8 bases, with 18 bases separating them. From germline, CDR1 is MGHRA and CDR2 YSYEKL. Using immunoSEQ multiplex PCR, the repertoire was profiled, and TCRdb retains in-frame clones only, with some absent. The table lists fewer than 85,000 clones, 95% of them singletons. The sequence was obtained from a human donor in good health. The rearrangement links TRBV4-1 to TRBJ2-1; tentatively, D is TRBD1 (5 bases). Sequencing was done on a sample of CD8+ T cells sorted from blood. The CDR3 DNA reads as TGCGCCAGCAGCCTGACTCTCAGGGCACTCGATGAGCAGTTCTTC. This translates into CASSLTLRALDEQFF.